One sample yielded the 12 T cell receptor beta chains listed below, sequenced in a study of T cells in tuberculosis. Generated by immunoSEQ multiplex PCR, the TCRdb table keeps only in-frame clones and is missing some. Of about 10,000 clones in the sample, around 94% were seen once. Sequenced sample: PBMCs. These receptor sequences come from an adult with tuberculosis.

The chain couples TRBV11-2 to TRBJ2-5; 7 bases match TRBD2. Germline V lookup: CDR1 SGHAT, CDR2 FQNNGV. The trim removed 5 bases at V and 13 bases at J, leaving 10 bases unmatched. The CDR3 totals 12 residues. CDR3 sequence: CASSHRGEKWYF. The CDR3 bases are TGTGCCAGCAGCCACCGGGGGGAAAAATGGTACTTC.

The CDR3 loop is CASSPRRANTGELFF. The CDR3, as DNA: TGTGCCAGCAGCCCCCGGAGAGCGAACACCGGGGAGCTGTTTTTT. The chain couples TRBV9 to TRBJ2-2; D unclear. This CDR3 has 15 residues. V lost 4 bases and J 0 bases, leaving 10 bases between the germline ends. Germline V gene lookup returns CDR1 SGDLS and CDR2 YYNGEE. The variable domain in full, with the rest retrieved from reference TRBV9 and TRBJ2-2, is DSGVTQTPKHLITATGQRVTLRCSPRSGDLSVYWYQQSLDQGLQFLIQYYNGEERAKGNILERFSAQQFPDLHSELNLSSLELGDSALYFCASSPRRANTGELFFGEGSRLTVL.

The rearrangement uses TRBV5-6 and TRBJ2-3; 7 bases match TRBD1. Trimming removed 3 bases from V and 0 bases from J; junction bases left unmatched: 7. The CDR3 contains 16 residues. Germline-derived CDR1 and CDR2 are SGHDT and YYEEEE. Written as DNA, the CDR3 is TGTGCCAGCAGCTGGGGGACAGTCTCCAGCACAGATACGCAGTATTTT. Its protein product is CASSWGTVSSTDTQYF. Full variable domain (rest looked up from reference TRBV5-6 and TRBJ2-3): DAGVTQSPTHLIKTRGQQVTLRCSPKSGHDTVSWYQQALGQGPQFIFQYYEEEERQRGNFPDRFSGHQFPNYSSELNVNALLLGDSALYLCASSWGTVSSTDTQYFGPGTRLTVL.

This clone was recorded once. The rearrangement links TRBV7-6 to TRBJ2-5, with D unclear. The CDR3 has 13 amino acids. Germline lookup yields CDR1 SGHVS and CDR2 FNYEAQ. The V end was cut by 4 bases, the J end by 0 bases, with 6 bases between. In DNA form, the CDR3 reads TGTGCCAGCAGCTCAACACACCAAGAGACCCAGTACTTC. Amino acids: CASSSTHQETQYF. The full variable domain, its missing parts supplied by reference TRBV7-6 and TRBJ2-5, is GAGVSQSPRYKVTKRGQDVALRCDPISGHVSLYWYRQALGQGPEFLTYFNYEAQQDKSGLPNDRFSAERPEGSISTLTIQRTEQRDSAMYRCASSSTHQETQYFGPGTRLLVL.

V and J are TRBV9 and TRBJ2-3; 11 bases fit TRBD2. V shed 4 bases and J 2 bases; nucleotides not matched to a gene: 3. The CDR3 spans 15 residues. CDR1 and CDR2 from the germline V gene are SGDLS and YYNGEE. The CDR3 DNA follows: TGTGCCAGCAGCAGGGGACTAGCGGACACAGATACGCAGTATTTT. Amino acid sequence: CASSRGLADTDTQYF.

CDR3 sequence: CATLQAFSYEQYF. CDR3 DNA sequence: TGTGCCACTTTACAGGCCTTCAGCTACGAGCAGTACTTC. V is TRBV25-1 and J is TRBJ2-7; perhaps TRBD1 as D (5 bases). The CDR3 is made up of 13 amino acids. Trimming left V 10 bases short and J 3 bases short, with 16 bases between. Germline V gene data show CDR1 as MGHDK and CDR2 as SYGVNS.

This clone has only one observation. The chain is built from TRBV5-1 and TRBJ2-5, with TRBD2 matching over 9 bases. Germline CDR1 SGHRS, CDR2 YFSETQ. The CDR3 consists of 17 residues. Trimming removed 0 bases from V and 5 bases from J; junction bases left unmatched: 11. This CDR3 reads CASSLEGSGSGRETQYF. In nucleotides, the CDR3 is TGCGCCAGCAGCTTGGAGGGATCTGGGAGCGGGAGGGAGACCCAGTACTTC.

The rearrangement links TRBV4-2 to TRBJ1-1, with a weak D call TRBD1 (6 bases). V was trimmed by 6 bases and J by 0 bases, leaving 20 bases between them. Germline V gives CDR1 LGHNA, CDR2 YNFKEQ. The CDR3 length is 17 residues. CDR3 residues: CASRGYKLTGMNTEAFF. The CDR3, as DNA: TGTGCCAGCAGAGGGTATAAATTGACAGGAATGAACACTGAAGCTTTCTTT.

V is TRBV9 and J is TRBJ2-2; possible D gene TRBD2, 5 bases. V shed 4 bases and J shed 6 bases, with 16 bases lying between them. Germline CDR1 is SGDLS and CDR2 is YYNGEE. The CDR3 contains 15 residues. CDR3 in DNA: TGTGCCAGCAGCCCCTACCAGGCAGCGGCCGGGGAGCTGTTTTTT. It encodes CASSPYQAAAGELFF.

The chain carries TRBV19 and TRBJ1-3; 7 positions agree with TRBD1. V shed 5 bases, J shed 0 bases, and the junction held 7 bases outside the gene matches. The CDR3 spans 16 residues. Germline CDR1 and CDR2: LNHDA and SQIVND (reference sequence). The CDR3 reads CASSAGQPSSGNTIYF. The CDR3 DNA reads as TGTGCCAGTAGTGCGGGACAGCCCAGCTCTGGAAACACCATATATTTT. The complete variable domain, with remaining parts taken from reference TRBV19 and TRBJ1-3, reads DGGITQSPKYLFRKEGQNVTLSCEQNLNHDAMYWYRQDPGQGLRLIYYSQIVNDFQKGDIAEGYSVSREKKESFPLTVTSAQKNPTAFYLCASSAGQPSSGNTIYFGEGSWLTVV.

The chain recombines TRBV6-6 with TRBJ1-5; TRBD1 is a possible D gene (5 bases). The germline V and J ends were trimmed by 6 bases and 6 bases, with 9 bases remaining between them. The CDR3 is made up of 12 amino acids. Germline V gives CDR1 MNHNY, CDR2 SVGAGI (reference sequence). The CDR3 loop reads CASSPDSQPQHF. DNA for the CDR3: TGTGCCAGCAGCCCCGACAGTCAGCCCCAGCATTTT.

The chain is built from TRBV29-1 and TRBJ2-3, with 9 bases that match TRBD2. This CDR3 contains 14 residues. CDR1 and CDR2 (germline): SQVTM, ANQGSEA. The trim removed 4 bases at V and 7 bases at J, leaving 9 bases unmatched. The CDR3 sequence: CSVGGAGGPHTQYF. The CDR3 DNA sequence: TGCAGCGTTGGGGGTGCGGGGGGGCCGCATACGCAGTATTTT.